Following are 13 T cell receptor beta chains from one sample sequenced in a study of cytomegalovirus exposure and HLA in healthy donors. Primers included in the PCR were 60 Vbeta and 13 Jbeta primers. TCRdb keeps only in-frame clones here, not all; method: immunoSEQ multiplex PCR. The data contain 77,000 or so clones, approximately 82% of them seen just once; the ten biggest clones take up approximately 17%. The specimen sequenced was PBMCs. The receptors originated from a man aged 70-80 years in good health and CMV-seropositive.

The genes are TRBV7-2 and TRBJ2-5; 7 bases fit TRBD1. Germline lookup yields CDR1 SGHTA and CDR2 FQGNSA. CDR3 length: 17 amino acids. Trimming took 2 bases from V and 0 from J; bases not matched to a gene: 9. CDR3 sequence: CASSLSLTGANQETQYF. The CDR3 nucleotides read TGTGCCAGCAGCTTATCCCTCACAGGGGCTAACCAAGAGACCCAGTACTTC.

V and J are TRBV5-8 and TRBJ2-1, with 13 positions matching TRBD2. The CDR3 contains 15 residues. CDR1 and CDR2 (germline): SGHTS, YDEGEE. J lost 4 bases, V lost 4 bases, and 2 bases had no gene match. The chain's CDR3 is CASSPGLAGYNEQFF. CDR3 coding DNA: TGTGCCAGCAGCCCGGGACTAGCGGGATACAATGAGCAGTTCTTC.

Only one count was recorded for this clone. The rearrangement uses TRBV10-2 and TRBJ2-5; 12 nucleotides align to TRBD2. CDR1 is WSHSY, CDR2 SAAADI, per germline. This CDR3 is 14 amino acids long. V gave up 8 bases and J gave up 5 bases; unmatched junction bases: 6. The CDR3 sequence: CASRLAGVGETQYF. CDR3 sequence (DNA): TGCGCCAGCCGACTAGCGGGAGTGGGGGAGACCCAGTACTTC.

The chain carries TRBV19 and TRBJ1-1, with 9 bases aligning to TRBD1. From germline, CDR1 is LNHDA and CDR2 SQIVND (reference sequence). The CDR3 loop spans 14 amino acids. Trimming cost V 4 bases and J 7 bases; bases outside gene matches: 7. Here the CDR3 DNA reads TGTGCCAGTAGTAAGACAGGGGGAAAAGGTGAAGCTTTCTTT. It encodes CASSKTGGKGEAFF.

The genes are TRBV27 and TRBJ1-3; D is uncertain. V was pared by 6 bases and J by 1 base, with 10 bases between. The germline V gene encodes CDR1 MNHEY and CDR2 SMNVEV (reference sequence). CDR3 length equals 14 residues. CDR3 coding DNA: TGTGCCAGCAGCCTCTCCGGGTCTGGAAACACCATATATTTT. It is translated as CASSLSGSGNTIYF.

This clone was seen a few times. The chain couples TRBV4-1 to TRBJ1-1; a possible D gene is TRBD1 (5 bases). The V and J ends lost 2 bases and 0 bases respectively, with 16 bases between them. This CDR3 spans 17 amino acids. Germline CDR1 is MGHRA and CDR2 is YSYEKL. The CDR3 spells CASSQSAGTLLNTEAFF. DNA of the CDR3: TGCGCCAGCAGCCAATCAGCCGGGACTCTACTGAACACTGAAGCTTTCTTT.

V usage is TRBV2 and J usage is TRBJ2-5; D gene ambiguous. The germline CDR1 and CDR2 sequences are SNHLY and FYNNEI. The CDR3 extends over 12 amino acids. With 6 bases removed from V and 9 bases from J, the gap between germline ends came to 14 bases. CDR3 sequence: CASREQLVAQYF. The CDR3 coding sequence is TGTGCCAGCAGGGAACAGCTAGTAGCCCAGTACTTC.

The chain joins TRBV12-5 to TRBJ1-5; D is perhaps TRBD1 (5 bases). V was trimmed by 4 bases and J by 3 bases, leaving 19 bases between them. Germline loops: CDR1 LGHNT, CDR2 FRNRAP. The CDR3 runs 17 residues. The CDR3 region has the DNA TGTGCTAGTGGTTCACTTTCCGGGACTGAATTCAATCAGCCCCAGCATTTT. Translated, it gives CASGSLSGTEFNQPQHF.

V is TRBV11-2 and J is TRBJ2-2; the D is unclear. This CDR3 is 15 amino acids long. Between the trimmed V and J ends, which lost 3 bases and 3 bases, there was a span of 11 bases. Germline CDR1 SGHAT, CDR2 FQNNGV. CDR3 bases: TGTGCCAGCAGCTTTAGTAGCACCGACACCGGGGAGCTGTTTTTT. Translating gives CASSFSSTDTGELFF.

The chain has TRBV5-6 and TRBJ2-3; 12 nucleotides match TRBD2. The germline V gene has CDR1 SGHDT and CDR2 YYEEEE. V lost 4 bases and J lost 7; bases outside the gene matches: 7. The CDR3 totals 15 residues. CDR3 loop: CASSQGLAGLNTQYF. In nucleotides, the CDR3 is TGTGCCAGCAGCCAGGGACTAGCGGGCCTCAATACGCAGTATTTT.

CDR3 sequence (DNA): TGTGCCAGCAGTGAAGGTGACGGGACAGGGGGCGGAAAACTGTTTTTT. It codes for CASSEGDGTGGGKLFF. V is TRBV2 and J is TRBJ1-4; 12 bases agree with TRBD1. V lost 1 base and J lost 10; bases outside the gene matches: 7. Germline lookup yields CDR1 SNHLY and CDR2 FYNNEI. This CDR3 is built from 16 residues.

The chain employs TRBV28 and TRBJ1-1; 10 nucleotides match TRBD1. The V segment lost 5 bases and the J segment 5 bases; nucleotides outside the gene matches: 8. CDR1 is MDHEN and CDR2 is SYDVKM in the germline V gene. The CDR3 has 15 amino acids. CDR3 protein: CASSPPDRGRTEAFF. CDR3 DNA sequence: TGTGCCAGCAGTCCCCCGGACAGGGGGAGAACTGAAGCTTTCTTT.

The chain joins TRBV19 to TRBJ2-1, with 8 bases identical to TRBD2. Germline V lookup: CDR1 LNHDA, CDR2 SQIVND (reference sequence). This CDR3 is 13 amino acids long. With 4 bases clipped from V and 7 bases from J, the junction kept 3 bases outside the gene matches. Here the CDR3 reads CASSTGLGNEQFF. The DNA for the CDR3 is TGTGCCAGTAGTACGGGACTAGGTAATGAGCAGTTCTTC.